Listed here are 17 T cell receptor beta chains from one sample, sequenced in a study of cytomegalovirus exposure and HLA in healthy donors. It was with 60 Vbeta and 13 Jbeta primers that the PCR ran. The assay was immunoSEQ multiplex PCR, and TCRdb's table has in-frame clones only and misses some. Of about 210,000 clones in the sample, 82% were seen once. Sequenced: PBMCs. Receptor source: a man aged 35-49 years in good health and CMV-seropositive.

The chain recombines TRBV6-6 with TRBJ2-7; D unclear. Germline V CDR1 and CDR2: MNHNY, SVGAGI (reference sequence). The CDR3 loop spans 12 amino acids. The ends were cut back, 3 bases at V and 5 bases at J, with 8 bases in the middle. CDR3 sequence (DNA): TGTGCCAGCAGTTATGATGCGGACGAGCAGTACTTC. Translation: CASSYDADEQYF.

As to this clone: Other DNA sequences in the same sample also yield this CDR3. The rearrangement joins TRBV19 to TRBJ2-3; perhaps TRBD2 as D (5 bases). The CDR3 length is 13 residues. V was pared by 3 bases and J by 2 bases, with 6 bases between. Germline-derived CDR1 and CDR2 are LNHDA and SQIVND (reference sequence). The CDR3 here is CASSILATDTQYF. CDR3 nucleotide sequence: TGTGCCAGTAGTATCCTAGCCACAGATACGCAGTATTTT.

The chain links TRBV6-6 to TRBJ1-4; D is unresolved. Germline V gene lookup returns CDR1 MNHNY and CDR2 SVGAGI (reference sequence). V lost 5 bases, J lost 3 bases, and 10 bases lay in between. The CDR3 is 14 residues long. CDR3 in DNA: TGTGCCAGCAGTCGCCAGGCCCCTAATGAAAAACTGTTTTTT. Translation: CASSRQAPNEKLFF.

The chain couples TRBV4-1 to TRBJ2-3; 7 bases map to TRBD2. The ends lost 8 bases at V and 0 bases at J; junction bases unmatched: 5. The CDR3 is made up of 14 amino acids. Germline CDR1 and CDR2: MGHRA and YSYEKL. The DNA of the CDR3 is TGCGCCAGCTCATCGGGAGGAAGCACAGATACGCAGTATTTT. It yields the protein CASSSGGSTDTQYF.

The chain uses TRBV5-8 and TRBJ2-1, with 13 bases aligning to TRBD2. The CDR3 totals 16 residues. The junction had 8 bases not matched to a gene; V was cut back by 2 bases and J by 9 bases. In germline, CDR1 is SGHTS, CDR2 YDEGEE. The CDR3 sequence: CASSLSGLAGVVEQFF. The CDR3, as DNA: TGTGCCAGCAGCTTATCTGGACTAGCGGGAGTTGTTGAGCAGTTCTTC.

This chain joins TRBV7-9 and TRBJ2-5, with 7 bases lining up with TRBD1. Trimming took 5 bases from V and 1 from J; bases not matched to a gene: 4. The CDR3 consists of 14 residues. From germline, CDR1 is SEHNR and CDR2 FQNEAQ (reference sequence). The CDR3 reads CASSVGTAQETQYF. The CDR3 DNA is TGTGCCAGCAGCGTTGGGACAGCCCAAGAGACCCAGTACTTC.

The chain combines TRBV6-5 with TRBJ1-2, with D perhaps matching TRBD1 (6 bases). The germline V gene encodes CDR1 MNHEY and CDR2 SVGAGI. V lost 6 bases, J lost 13 bases, and 21 bases lay in between. CDR3 length: 13 residues. The CDR3 spells CASSNDHRVEVTF. In DNA, the CDR3 is TGTGCCAGCAGCAACGACCACAGGGTAGAGGTCACCTTC.

The V call is TRBV29-1, the J call TRBJ2-1; D gene ambiguous. Germline-derived CDR1 and CDR2 are SQVTM and ANQGSEA. Trimming took off 2 bases at V and 3 bases at J, with 14 bases between the two ends. CDR3 size: 15 residues. The CDR3 region is CSVEPTLKVYNEQFF. DNA of the CDR3: TGCAGCGTTGAACCGACACTTAAAGTCTACAATGAGCAGTTCTTC.

A remark on this clone: Its ends do not fully match the called genes, so a read error is possible. The chain uses TRBV18 and TRBJ2-2, with 11 bases fitting TRBD2. Germline assignment: CDR1 KGHSH and CDR2 LQKENI. The CDR3 runs to 19 residues. The CDR3 sequence: CASSPTYSGRARGTEELFF. Written as DNA, the CDR3 is TGTGCCAGCTCACCAACATATAGCGGGAGGGCCCGAGGCACCGAGGAGCTGTTTTTT. Together with reference TRBV18 and TRBJ2-2, the CDR3 gives the full variable domain: NAGVMQNPRHLVRRRGQEARLRCSPMKGHSHVYWYRQLPEEGLKFMVYLQKENIIDESGMPKERFSAEFPKEGPSILRIQQVVRGDSAAYFCASSPTYSGRARGTEELFFGEGSRLTVL.

V and J are TRBV19 and TRBJ1-5; 7 bases match TRBD1. CDR1 is LNHDA and CDR2 is SQIVND in the germline V gene (reference sequence). V gave up 7 bases and J gave up 3 bases; unmatched junction bases: 6. The CDR3 covers 14 residues. CDR3 in amino acids: CASIPGTDNQPQHF. Written as DNA, the CDR3 is TGTGCCAGTATTCCCGGGACAGACAATCAGCCCCAGCATTTT.

The genes are TRBV27 and TRBJ2-2; D is perhaps TRBD2 (6 bases). V was cut by 0 bases and J by 6 bases, with 20 bases left in between. Germline V gene sequence: CDR1 MNHEY, CDR2 SMNVEV (reference sequence). The CDR3 is 18 amino acids. The CDR3 loop is CASSLSRPGVLGSGELFF. Written as DNA, the CDR3 is TGTGCCAGCAGTTTATCACGGCCGGGGGTTCTCGGCTCCGGGGAGCTGTTTTTT.

Only one count was recorded for this clone. This specimen includes other DNA sequences encoding the same CDR3. This chain connects TRBV9 to TRBJ2-1; TRBD2 matches at 13 bases. CDR3 size: 16 residues. The V segment lost 0 bases and the J segment 4 bases; nucleotides outside the gene matches: 1. Germline V lookup: CDR1 SGDLS, CDR2 YYNGEE. CDR3 nucleotide sequence: TGTGCCAGCAGCGTAGAACTAGCGGGGGGGTACAATGAGCAGTTCTTC. Protein product: CASSVELAGGYNEQFF.

V gene TRBV27 combines with J gene TRBJ2-7, with TRBD2 as a possible D gene (6 bases). The CDR3 sequence is 13 residues long. The germline V and J ends were trimmed by 4 bases and 2 bases, with 9 bases remaining between them. Germline V gene data show CDR1 as MNHEY and CDR2 as SMNVEV (reference sequence). The chain's CDR3 is CASSYGEAYEQYF. The CDR3 DNA reads as TGTGCCAGCAGTTACGGGGAGGCCTACGAGCAGTACTTC.

The J gene is TRBJ2-7, the V gene TRBV6-5; 7 positions match TRBD2. The V gene's germline CDR1 is MNHEY and CDR2 SVGAGI. This CDR3 has 16 amino acids. The ends lost 4 bases at V and 3 bases at J; junction bases unmatched: 12. CDR3 sequence reads: CASSSLAGTTFYEQYF. CDR3 in DNA: TGTGCCAGCAGTTCCTTGGCCGGGACTACGTTCTACGAGCAGTACTTC.

The rearrangement links TRBV25-1 to TRBJ1-2; 8 nucleotides agree with TRBD1. V was clipped by 6 bases and J by 4 bases; unmatched bases: 7. The CDR3 is made up of 14 amino acids. Germline V gene lookup returns CDR1 MGHDK and CDR2 SYGVNS. The CDR3 nucleotides read TGTGCCAGCAGCACCCGGACAGGGAGCTATGGCTACACCTTC. This sequence encodes CASSTRTGSYGYTF.

Note on this clone: Without the conserved terminal phenylalanine or tryptophan, this CDR3 likely stems from a read error. The limits of the CDR3 on the DNA are not certain, so only TCRdb's listed CDR3 is given. The chain couples TRBV20-1 to TRBJ1-2. Inclusive of both ends, the CDR3 amounts to 11 amino acids. CDR1 DFQATT and CDR2 SNEGSKA come from the germline V gene (reference sequence). The CDR3 here is CTAVLGRLASS.

The rearrangement uses TRBV6-5 and TRBJ1-5; the match to TRBD1 covers 7 bases. Trimming took 6 bases from V and 7 from J; bases not matched to a gene: 9. This CDR3 has 14 amino acids. In germline, CDR1 is MNHEY, CDR2 SVGAGI. In nucleotides, the CDR3 is TGTGCCAGCAGCAGAACAGGGGTCGACCAGCCCCAGCATTTT. It codes for CASSRTGVDQPQHF.